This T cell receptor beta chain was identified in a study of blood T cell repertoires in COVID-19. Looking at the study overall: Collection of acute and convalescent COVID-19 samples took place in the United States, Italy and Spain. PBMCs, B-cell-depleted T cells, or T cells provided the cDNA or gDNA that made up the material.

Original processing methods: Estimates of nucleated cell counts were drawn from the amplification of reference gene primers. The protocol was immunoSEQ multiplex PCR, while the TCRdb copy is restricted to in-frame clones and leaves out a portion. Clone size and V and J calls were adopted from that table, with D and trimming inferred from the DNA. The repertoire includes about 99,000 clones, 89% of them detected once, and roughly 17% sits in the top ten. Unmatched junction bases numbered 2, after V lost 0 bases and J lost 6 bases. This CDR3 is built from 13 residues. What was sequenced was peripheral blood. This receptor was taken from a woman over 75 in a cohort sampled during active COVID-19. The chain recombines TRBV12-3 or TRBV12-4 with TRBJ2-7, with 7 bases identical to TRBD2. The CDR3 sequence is CASSLAGGLEQYF. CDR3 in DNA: TGTGCCAGCAGTTTAGCGGGAGGGCTCGAGCAGTACTTC.